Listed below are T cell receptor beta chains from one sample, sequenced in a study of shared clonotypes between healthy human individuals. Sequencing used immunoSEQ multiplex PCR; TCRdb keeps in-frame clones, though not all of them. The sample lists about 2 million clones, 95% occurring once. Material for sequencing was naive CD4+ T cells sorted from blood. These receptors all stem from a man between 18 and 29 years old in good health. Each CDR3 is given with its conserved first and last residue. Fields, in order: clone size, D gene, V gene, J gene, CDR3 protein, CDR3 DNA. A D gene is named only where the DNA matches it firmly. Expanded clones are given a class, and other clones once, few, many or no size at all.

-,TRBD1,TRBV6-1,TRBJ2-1,CASRSGDRPLFF,TGTGCCAGCAGGTCTGGGGACAGACCCCTTTTCTTC
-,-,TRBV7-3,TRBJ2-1,CASSLGEVRKGEQFF,TGTGCCAGCAGCTTAGGGGAGGTCAGGAAGGGTGAGCAGTTCTTC
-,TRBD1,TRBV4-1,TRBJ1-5,CASSPGQGVGPQHF,TGCGCCAGCAGCCCCGGACAGGGGGTAGGGCCCCAGCATTTT
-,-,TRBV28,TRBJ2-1,CASNTIDRGSYNEQFF,TGTGCCAGCAACACAATCGACCGCGGGTCCTACAATGAGCAGTTCTTC
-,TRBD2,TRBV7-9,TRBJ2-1,CASSPRFKREYNEQFF,TGTGCCAGCAGCCCCCGTTTTAAGCGGGAGTACAATGAGCAGTTCTTC
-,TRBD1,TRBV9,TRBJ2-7,CASSVDGGTGGSYEQYF,TGTGCCAGCAGCGTAGATGGCGGGACAGGGGGATCCTACGAGCAGTACTTC
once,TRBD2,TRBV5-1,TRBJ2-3,CASSPRPSGMSTDTQYF,TGCGCCAGCAGTCCCAGACCTAGCGGGATGAGCACAGATACGCAGTATTTT
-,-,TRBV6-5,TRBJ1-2,CASSSISNYGYTF,TGTGCCAGCAGTAGCATATCTAACTATGGCTACACCTTC
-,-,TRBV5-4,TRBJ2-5,CASSLEGWETQYF,TGTGCCAGCAGCTTGGAAGGTTGGGAGACCCAGTACTTC
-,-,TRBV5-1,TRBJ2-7,CASSLVQGGHEQYF,TGCGCCAGCAGCTTGGTACAGGGAGGCCACGAGCAGTACTTC
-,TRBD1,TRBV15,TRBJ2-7,CATSGGQGVHEQYF,TGTGCCACCAGCGGGGGACAGGGGGTCCACGAGCAGTACTTC
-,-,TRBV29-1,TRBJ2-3,CSVGGRVKDTQYF,TGCAGCGTTGGTGGCAGGGTTAAAGATACGCAGTATTTT
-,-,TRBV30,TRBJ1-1,CAWVGGRWGTEAFF,TGTGCCTGGGTCGGGGGACGATGGGGCACTGAAGCTTTCTTT
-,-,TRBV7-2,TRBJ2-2,CASSLVEGVAGELFF,TGTGCCAGCAGCTTAGTCGAGGGGGTCGCCGGGGAGCTGTTTTTT
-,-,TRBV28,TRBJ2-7,CASRAVKVGEQYF,TGTGCCAGCAGGGCTGTGAAGGTGGGCGAGCAGTACTTC
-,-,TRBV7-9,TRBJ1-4,CASSPSSGAGEKLFF,TGTGCCAGCAGCCCCAGTAGTGGCGCGGGTGAAAAACTGTTTTTT
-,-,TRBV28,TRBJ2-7,CASSLGGSEQYF,TGTGCCAGCAGTTTAGGGGGATCCGAGCAGTACTTC
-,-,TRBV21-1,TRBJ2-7,CASSSHGAGGKKQYF,TGTGCCAGCAGCTCCCACGGGGCAGGGGGAAAAAAGCAGTACTTC
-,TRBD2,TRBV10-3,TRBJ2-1,CAISQGLAGGPNEQFF,TGTGCCATCAGCCAGGGACTAGCGGGAGGGCCAAATGAGCAGTTCTTC
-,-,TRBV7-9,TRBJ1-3,CASSLQRNRVSGNTIYF,TGTGCCAGCAGCTTACAGAGGAACAGGGTGAGCGGAAACACCATATATTTT
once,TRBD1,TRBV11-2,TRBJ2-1,CASSFGTGPLNEQFF,TGTGCCAGCAGCTTCGGGACAGGGCCTTTAAATGAGCAGTTCTTC
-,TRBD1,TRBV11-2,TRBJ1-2,CASSSTGGGYGYTF,TGTGCCAGCAGCAGCACAGGGGGGGGATACGGCTACACCTTC
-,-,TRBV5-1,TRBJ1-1,CASSDGGFGFNTEAFF,TGCGCCAGCAGCGATGGGGGGTTCGGGTTCAACACTGAAGCTTTCTTT
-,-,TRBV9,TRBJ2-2,CASSVSPANTGELFF,TGTGCCAGCAGCGTCAGCCCTGCGAACACCGGGGAGCTGTTTTTT
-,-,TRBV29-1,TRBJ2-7,CSVAGRTGVYEQYF,TGCAGCGTTGCGGGGAGGACGGGGGTTTACGAGCAGTACTTC
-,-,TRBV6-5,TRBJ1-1,CASSKPSGAVAEAFF,TGTGCCAGCAGTAAACCTTCGGGGGCGGTCGCTGAAGCTTTCTTT
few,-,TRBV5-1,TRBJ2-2,CASSQNTGELFF,TGCGCCAGCAGCCAGAACACCGGGGAGCTGTTTTTT
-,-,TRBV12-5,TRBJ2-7,CASGLGGPYEQYF,TGTGCTAGTGGCTTAGGCGGTCCCTACGAGCAGTACTTC
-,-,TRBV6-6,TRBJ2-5,CASSYKVLDRETQYF,TGTGCCAGCAGTTACAAGGTCCTAGACCGGGAGACCCAGTACTTC
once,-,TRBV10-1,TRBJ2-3,CAPAEGANTDTQYF,TGCGCCCCCGCGGAAGGGGCGAACACAGATACGCAGTATTTT
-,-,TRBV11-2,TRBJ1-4,CASSLYGRDEKLFF,TGTGCCAGCAGCTTATATGGGCGCGATGAAAAACTGTTTTTT
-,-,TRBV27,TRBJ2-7,CASSLGPGASDEQYF,TGTGCCAGCAGTTTAGGACCGGGAGCTTCGGACGAGCAGTACTTC
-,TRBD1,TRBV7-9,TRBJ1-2,CASSFPWDSYGYTF,TGTGCCAGCAGCTTCCCCTGGGACAGCTATGGCTACACCTTC
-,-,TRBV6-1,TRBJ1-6,CASSLRGNSPLHF,TGTGCCAGCAGTCTTCGAGGGAATTCACCCCTCCACTTT
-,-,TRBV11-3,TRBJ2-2,CASSLRGPGELFF,TGTGCCAGCAGCTTACGGGGACCCGGGGAGCTGTTTTTT
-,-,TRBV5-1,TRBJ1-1,CASSLKGENTEAFF,TGCGCCAGCAGCTTAAAGGGGGAGAACACTGAAGCTTTCTTT
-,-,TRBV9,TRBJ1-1,CASSEEGIGLNTEAFF,TGTGCCAGCAGTGAAGAGGGTATTGGCTTGAACACTGAAGCTTTCTTT
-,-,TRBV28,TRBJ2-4,CASSSEGLAKNIQYF,TGTGCCAGCAGTTCCGAAGGGCTAGCCAAAAACATTCAGTACTTC
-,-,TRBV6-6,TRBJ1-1,CASRPGGRNTEAFF,TGTGCCAGCAGACCCGGGGGGAGGAACACTGAAGCTTTCTTT
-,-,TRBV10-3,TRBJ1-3,CAISDGNSGNTIYF,TGTGCCATCAGTGACGGAAACTCTGGAAACACCATATATTTT
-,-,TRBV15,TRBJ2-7,CATSRVGLEYEQYF,TGTGCCACCAGCAGAGTCGGTTTAGAGTACGAGCAGTACTTC
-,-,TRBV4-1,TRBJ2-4,CASSQDQRGGVAKNIQYF,TGCGCCAGCAGCCAAGATCAACGGGGTGGGGTGGCCAAAAACATTCAGTACTTC
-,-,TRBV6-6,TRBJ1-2,CASSSGQLNYGYTF,TGTGCCAGCAGTTCCGGACAGCTTAACTATGGCTACACCTTC
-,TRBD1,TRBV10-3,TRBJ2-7,CAISRTGTYEQYF,TGTGCCATCAGCAGGACAGGGACCTACGAGCAGTACTTC